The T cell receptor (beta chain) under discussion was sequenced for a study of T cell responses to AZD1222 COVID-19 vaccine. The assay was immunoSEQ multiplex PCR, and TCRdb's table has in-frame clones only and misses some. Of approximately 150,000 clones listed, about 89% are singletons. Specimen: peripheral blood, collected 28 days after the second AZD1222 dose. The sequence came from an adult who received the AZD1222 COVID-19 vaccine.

In DNA form, the CDR3 reads TGCGCCAGCAGCCAAGTTTGGGGGAGCACAGATACGCAGTATTTT. The encoded protein is CASSQVWGSTDTQYF. The V and J genes are TRBV4-1 and TRBJ2-3, with D tentatively TRBD1 or TRBD2 (5 bases each). V was trimmed by 1 base and J by 0 bases, leaving 8 bases between them. The CDR3 totals 15 residues. From germline, CDR1 is MGHRA and CDR2 YSYEKL.